This T cell receptor beta chain was sequenced during a study of T cells after yellow fever vaccination. Study results and caveats: Relatively few clonotypes were ones that appeared in both CD4 and CD8 compartments.

They built TCR cDNA with 5'RACE template switching, a step that put in a universal primer site and UMIs. TCRdb processed the 5' RACE reads anew with MiXCR; each CDR3 protein has one entry. The sample lists 300,000 to 400,000 distinct CDR3 sequences, 6.2% occurring once. This clonotype has a handful of counts. Its target is unknown. The CDR3 is 12 amino acids. Trimming took off 3 bases at V and 4 bases at J, with 6 bases between the two ends. The TCR was taken from a man aged 25 to 40 who received the YFV17D yellow fever vaccine. This chain joins TRBV12-3 or TRBV12-4 and TRBJ1-1; no clear D. This sample comprised PBMCs, obtained 5 days after the yellow fever booster vaccination. CDR3 nucleotides: TGTGCCAGCAGTTTTATGGGCACTGAAGCTTTCTTT. This encodes CASSFMGTEAFF.